This T cell receptor beta chain was recovered during a study of T-cell memory formation after mild COVID-19. Study as a whole: Each donor largely had its own TCR clusters. Overall study results and limits: Among CD4+ contracting clones, most were CM and EM, and CD8+ ones EMRA. Second-wave clones reaching peak frequency on day 37 lacked confirmed SARS-CoV-2 specificity.

A remark on this clonotype: Its target is unknown.

The CDR3 length is 15 residues. Germline CDR1 MNHEY, CDR2 SVGEGT. Between the trimmed V and J ends, which lost 0 bases and 7 bases, there was a span of 12 bases. Constant-segment primers and 5'RACE yielded cDNA libraries for TCR alpha and TCR beta, each carrying sample barcodes and UMIs. One entry per CDR3 protein results from TCRdb running MiXCR on the 5' RACE reads. The sample carries around 320,000 distinct CDR3 sequences, roughly a fifth recorded once. Material for sequencing was PBMCs or a T cell subset sorted from them (not recorded which). The gene calls are TRBV6-2 or TRBV6-3 and TRBJ2-2; D unclear. This TCR was recovered from a man aged 18-30 years who had mild COVID-19 (a few samples of this study predate the infection). Cell type and time point are not known. The CDR3 loop is CASSYSPPWSGELFF. The CDR3 DNA reads as TGTGCCAGCAGTTACTCCCCCCCGTGGAGCGGGGAGCTGTTTTTT.